This entry concerns a single T cell receptor (beta chain). Its antigen is undetermined. Mismatch with germline at one junction end may stem from a read error. This entry comes from a study of shared clonotypes between healthy human individuals. Terminally differentiated effector memory CD45RA+ cells were left out of the naive CD8 fraction, which was CD45RO-negative and positively selected for CCR7. How the authors handled the data: ImmunoSEQ gave junction-only sequences without quality scores, so filtering differed. Sequencing was performed with immunoSEQ multiplex PCR; in TCRdb, only in-frame clones are kept and a portion is missing. The V and J calls and clone size were taken over from that table, and D and trimming were inferred from the DNA. The data show about 650,000 clones, roughly 96% seen once. General observations from the study: Naive CD4 clonotype sharing across a few donors was about 5%.

The CDR3 sequence is 11 residues long. CDR1 and CDR2 (germline): MDHEN, SYDVKM. The chain joins TRBV28 to TRBJ1-5; 7 bases match TRBD1. The sequence derives from a woman aged 25-40 years in good health. The sequenced sample consisted of naive CD8+ T cells sorted from blood. CDR3 sequence: CAQGGGQPQHF. In DNA, the CDR3 is TGCGCCCAGGGGGGGGGCCAGCCCCAGCATTTT.